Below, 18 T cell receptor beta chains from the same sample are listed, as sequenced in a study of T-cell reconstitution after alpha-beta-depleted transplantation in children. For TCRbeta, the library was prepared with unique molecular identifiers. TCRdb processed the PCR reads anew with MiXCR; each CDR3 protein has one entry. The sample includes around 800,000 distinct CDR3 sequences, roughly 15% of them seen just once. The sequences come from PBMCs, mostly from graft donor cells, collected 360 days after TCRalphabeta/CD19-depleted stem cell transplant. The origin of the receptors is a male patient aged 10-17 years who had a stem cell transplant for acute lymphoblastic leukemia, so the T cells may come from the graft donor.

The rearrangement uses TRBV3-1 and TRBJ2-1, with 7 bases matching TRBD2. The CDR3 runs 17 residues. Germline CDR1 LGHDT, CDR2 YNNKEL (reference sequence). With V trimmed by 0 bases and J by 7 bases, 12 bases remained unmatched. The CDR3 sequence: CASSQDLAVRGGNEQFF. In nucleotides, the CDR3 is TGTGCCAGCAGCCAAGATCTGGCTGTGAGGGGAGGGAATGAGCAGTTCTTC.

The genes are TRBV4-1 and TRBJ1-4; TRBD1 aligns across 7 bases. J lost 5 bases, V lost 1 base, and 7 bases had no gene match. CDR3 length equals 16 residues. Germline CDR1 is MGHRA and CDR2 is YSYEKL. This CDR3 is CASSQVSLTGNEKLFF. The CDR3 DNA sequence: TGCGCCAGCAGCCAAGTGTCGTTGACAGGGAATGAAAAACTGTTTTTT.

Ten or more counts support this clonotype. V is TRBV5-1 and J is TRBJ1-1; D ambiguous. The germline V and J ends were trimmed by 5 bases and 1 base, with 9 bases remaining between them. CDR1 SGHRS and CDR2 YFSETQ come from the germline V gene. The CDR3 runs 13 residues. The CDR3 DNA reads TGCGCCAGCAGACATGACTGGAACACTGAAGCTTTCTTT. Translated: CASRHDWNTEAFF.

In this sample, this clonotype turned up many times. CDR3 sequence reads: CASSLGGQREQYF. CDR3 bases: TGCGCCAGCAGCTTAGGAGGCCAGCGCGAGCAGTACTTC. The chain employs TRBV5-1 and TRBJ2-7; maybe TRBD2 (5 bases). Germline CDR1 and CDR2: SGHRS and YFSETQ. The CDR3 sequence is 13 residues long. V was cut by 2 bases and J by 6 bases, with 12 bases left in between.

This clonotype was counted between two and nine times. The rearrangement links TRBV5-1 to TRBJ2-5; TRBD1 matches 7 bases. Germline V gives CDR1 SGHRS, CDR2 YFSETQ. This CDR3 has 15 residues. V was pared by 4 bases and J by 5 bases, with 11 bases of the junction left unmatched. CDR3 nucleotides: TGCGCCAGCAGCATGGGACAGCTTGATGCGGAGACCCAGTACTTC. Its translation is CASSMGQLDAETQYF.

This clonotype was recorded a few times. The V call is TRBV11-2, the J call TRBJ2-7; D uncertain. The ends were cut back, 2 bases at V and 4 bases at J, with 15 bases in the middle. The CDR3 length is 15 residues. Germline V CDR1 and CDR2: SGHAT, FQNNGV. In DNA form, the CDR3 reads TGTGCCAGCAGCTTAAACCCCCCGGAATGGTACGAGCAGTACTTC. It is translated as CASSLNPPEWYEQYF.

The CDR3 sequence is CSARQGRIEETQYF. Written as DNA, the CDR3 is TGCAGTGCAAGACAGGGGAGGATCGAAGAGACCCAGTACTTC. V usage is TRBV20-1 and J usage is TRBJ2-5; 8 bases agree with TRBD1. The CDR3 covers 14 residues. Per the germline V gene, CDR1 is DFQATT and CDR2 is SNEGSKA (reference sequence). With 6 bases clipped from V and 3 bases from J, the junction kept 9 bases outside the gene matches.

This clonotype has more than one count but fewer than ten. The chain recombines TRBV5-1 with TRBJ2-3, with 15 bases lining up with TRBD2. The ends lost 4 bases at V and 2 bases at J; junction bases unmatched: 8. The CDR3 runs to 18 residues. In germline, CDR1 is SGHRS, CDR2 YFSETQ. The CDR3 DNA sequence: TGCGCCAGCAGCCGACTTGGACTAGCGGGGGGGCTCACAGATACGCAGTATTTT. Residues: CASSRLGLAGGLTDTQYF. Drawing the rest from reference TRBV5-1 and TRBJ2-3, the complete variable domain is KAGVTQTPRYLIKTRGQQVTLSCSPISGHRSVSWYQQTPGQGLQFLFEYFSETQRNKGNFPGRFSGRQFSNSRSEMNVSTLELGDSALYLCASSRLGLAGGLTDTQYFGPGTRLTVL.

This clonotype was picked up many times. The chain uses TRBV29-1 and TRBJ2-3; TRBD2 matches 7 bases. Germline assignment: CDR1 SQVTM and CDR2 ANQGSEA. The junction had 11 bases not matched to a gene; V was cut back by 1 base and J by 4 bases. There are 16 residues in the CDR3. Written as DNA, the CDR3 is TGCAGCGTTGAAGGTCTGGGAAGCGGGATTGCAGATACGCAGTATTTT. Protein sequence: CSVEGLGSGIADTQYF.

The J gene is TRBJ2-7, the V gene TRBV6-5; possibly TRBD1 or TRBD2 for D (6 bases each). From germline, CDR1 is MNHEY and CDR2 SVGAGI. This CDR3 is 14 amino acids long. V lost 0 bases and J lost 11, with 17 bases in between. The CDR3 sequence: CASSYSMLGGAEYF. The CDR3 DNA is TGTGCCAGCAGTTACTCGATGTTGGGGGGCGCGGAGTACTTC.

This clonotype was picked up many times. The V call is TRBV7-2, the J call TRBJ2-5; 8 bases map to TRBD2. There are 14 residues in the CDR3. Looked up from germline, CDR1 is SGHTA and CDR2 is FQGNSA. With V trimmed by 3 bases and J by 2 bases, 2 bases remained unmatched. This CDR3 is CASSLREAQETQYF. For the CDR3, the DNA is TGTGCCAGCAGCTTGCGGGAGGCTCAAGAGACCCAGTACTTC.

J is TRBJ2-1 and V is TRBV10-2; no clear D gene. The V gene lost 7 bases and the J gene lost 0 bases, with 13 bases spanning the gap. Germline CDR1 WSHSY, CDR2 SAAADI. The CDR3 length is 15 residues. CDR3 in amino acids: CASTAAPSSYNEQFF. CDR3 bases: TGCGCCAGCACGGCGGCTCCCAGCTCCTACAATGAGCAGTTCTTC.

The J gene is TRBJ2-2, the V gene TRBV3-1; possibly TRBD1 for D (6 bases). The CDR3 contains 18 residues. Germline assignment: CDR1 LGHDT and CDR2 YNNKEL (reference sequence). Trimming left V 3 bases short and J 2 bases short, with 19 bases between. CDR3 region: CASSHPYRKGVNTGELFF. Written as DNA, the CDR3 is TGTGCCAGCAGCCATCCATATCGTAAGGGGGTAAACACCGGGGAGCTGTTTTTT.

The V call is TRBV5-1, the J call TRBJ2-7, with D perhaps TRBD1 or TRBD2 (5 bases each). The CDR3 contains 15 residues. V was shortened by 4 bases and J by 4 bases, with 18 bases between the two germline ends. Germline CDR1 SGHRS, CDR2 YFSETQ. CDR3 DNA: TGCGCCAGCAGCGCGACGGGACCTCTCTCATACGAGCAGTACTTC. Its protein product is CASSATGPLSYEQYF.

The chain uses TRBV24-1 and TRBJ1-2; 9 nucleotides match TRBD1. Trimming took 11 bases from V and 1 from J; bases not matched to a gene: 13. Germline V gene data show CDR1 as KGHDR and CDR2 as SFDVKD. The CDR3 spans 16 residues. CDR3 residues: CANPGQGPGVNYGYTF. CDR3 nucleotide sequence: TGTGCCAACCCGGGACAGGGTCCGGGGGTTAACTATGGCTACACCTTC.

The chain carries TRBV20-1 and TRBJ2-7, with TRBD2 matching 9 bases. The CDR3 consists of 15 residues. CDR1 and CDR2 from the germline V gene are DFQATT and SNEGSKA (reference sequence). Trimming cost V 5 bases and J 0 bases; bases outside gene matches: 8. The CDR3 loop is CSARLLAGLSYEQYF. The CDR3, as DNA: TGCAGTGCTCGCTTACTAGCGGGCCTCTCCTACGAGCAGTACTTC.

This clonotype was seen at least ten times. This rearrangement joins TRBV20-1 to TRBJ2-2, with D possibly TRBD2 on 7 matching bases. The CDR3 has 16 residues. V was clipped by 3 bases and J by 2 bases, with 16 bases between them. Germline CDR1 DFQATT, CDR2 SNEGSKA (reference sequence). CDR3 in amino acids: CSARLGGAPNTGELFF. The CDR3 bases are TGCAGTGCTAGGCTGGGGGGGGCCCCCAACACCGGGGAGCTGTTTTTT.

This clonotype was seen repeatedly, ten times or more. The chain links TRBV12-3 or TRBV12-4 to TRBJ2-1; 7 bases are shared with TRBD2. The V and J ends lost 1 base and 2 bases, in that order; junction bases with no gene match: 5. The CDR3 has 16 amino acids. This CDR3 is CASSLGLAVTYNEQFF. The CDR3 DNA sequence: TGTGCCAGCAGTTTAGGGCTAGCGGTTACCTACAATGAGCAGTTCTTC.